This entry is about one TCR beta chain. Its antigen is not identified. CDR3 length: 17 amino acids. Trimming at V came to 3 bases and at J to 0 bases, leaving 8 bases not matched to a gene. CDR1 and CDR2 (germline): SGHDT, YYEEEE. The data belong to a study of T cell responses to AZD1222 COVID-19 vaccine. Background on the study: Timing groups of about 4 and about 12 weeks for second doses were pooled.

Data came from immunoSEQ multiplex PCR; TCRdb stores just in-frame clones and leaves some out. The table records 95,000 to 150,000 clones, about 91% of them present only once. Study observations and caveats: Spike-specific TCR breadth and depth grew following two AZD1222 doses. Repertoires were collected only later (after the peak T cell response had occurred). Donors, mostly white British, included more females; clonal diversity was possibly underestimated.

The source was peripheral blood, collected on day 0 of AZD1222 vaccination. The V gene is TRBV5-6, the J gene TRBJ1-2; 10 bases are a match to TRBD1. The clonotype was recovered from an adult in good health. The CDR3 reads CASSYPGTGVANYGYTF. DNA for the CDR3: TGTGCCAGCAGCTACCCCGGGACAGGGGTAGCTAACTATGGCTACACCTTC. Using reference TRBV5-6 and TRBJ1-2 for the parts outside the CDR3, the full variable domain is DAGVTQSPTHLIKTRGQQVTLRCSPKSGHDTVSWYQQALGQGPQFIFQYYEEEERQRGNFPDRFSGHQFPNYSSELNVNALLLGDSALYLCASSYPGTGVANYGYTFGSGTRLTVV.